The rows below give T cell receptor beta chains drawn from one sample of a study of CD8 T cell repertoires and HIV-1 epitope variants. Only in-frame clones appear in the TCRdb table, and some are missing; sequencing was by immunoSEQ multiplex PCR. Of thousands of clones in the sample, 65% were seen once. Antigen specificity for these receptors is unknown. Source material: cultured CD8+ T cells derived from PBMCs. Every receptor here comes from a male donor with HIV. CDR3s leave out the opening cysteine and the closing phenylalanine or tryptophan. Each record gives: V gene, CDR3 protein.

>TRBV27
ASSSTGHMNTEAF
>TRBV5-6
ASSAGLGSSEQY
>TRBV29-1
SVGPDSGAYEQY
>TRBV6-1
ASSGQIFLAGGIKETQY
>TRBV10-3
AISERAADTQY
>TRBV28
ASSYLIFRQGARVGEQY
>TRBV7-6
ASSYPGLQDTGELF
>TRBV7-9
ASSLGTDQPQH
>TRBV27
ASSSSWLGEDYGYT
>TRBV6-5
ASSPDRTPYNEQF
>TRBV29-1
SVAAGELTYNEQF
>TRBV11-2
ASSLDRQVNQPQH
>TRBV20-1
SARGYEQY
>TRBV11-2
ASSFGGNYEQY
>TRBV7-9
ASSLGGLGDSPLH
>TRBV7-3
ASSSTGGELF
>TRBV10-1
ASSESGGRIEQF
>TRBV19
ASSRDFSSGANVLT
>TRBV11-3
ASSFQGGQGVNEQF
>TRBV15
ATSRDKVGMGTSNTEAF
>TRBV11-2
ASSLVQTYEQY
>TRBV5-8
ASSPTSGKDTDTQY
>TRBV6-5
ASSSYRGGTEAF
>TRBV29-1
SVRTGCFSCSYNSPLH
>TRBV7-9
ASSLAGQDSYEQY
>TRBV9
ASSAGSGALSGNTIY
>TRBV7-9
ASIPSRAPRTDTQY
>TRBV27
ASSLNGYMSEQY
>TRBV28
ASNPGQGAYEQY
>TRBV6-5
ASRELAGGETQY
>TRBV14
ASSQEETYGYT
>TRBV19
ASSALGAYNEQF
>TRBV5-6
ASSFLGTDTYNEQF
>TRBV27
ASSSADSTDTQY
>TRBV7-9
ASSSQTSERSYEQY
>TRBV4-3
ASSQGSGTPYEQY
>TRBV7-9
ASSLTGLANEQF
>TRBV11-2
ASSPEGGPETQY
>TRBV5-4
ASKIQGTQETQY
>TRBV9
ASSVSGGEVQY
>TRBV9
ASSVEGGGADEQY
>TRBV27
ASSLGGGTEAF
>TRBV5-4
ASSLVRGLLAGGTDTQY
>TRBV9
ASAPGGSYEQY
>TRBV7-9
ASSPLWNEQF
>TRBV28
ASSLRTGADYEQY
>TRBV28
ASSSTTTSGIMYEQY
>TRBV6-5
ASSPLAYSYEQY
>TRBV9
ASSVARSSGSSYNEQF
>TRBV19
ASSIALASYNEQF
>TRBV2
ASSQGNTEAF
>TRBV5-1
ASSLVGHPGDDEQY
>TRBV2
ASSLSQGISYNEQF
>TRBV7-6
ASSLRDRGPGTGELF
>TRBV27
ASSLMADSYEQY
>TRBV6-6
ASSAEGPAYNEQF